These 24 T cell receptor beta chains were all obtained from the same sample, sequenced in a study of response to subunit inactivated influenza vaccine. TCRdb passed the RT-PCR reads through MiXCR, listing each CDR3 protein once. This sample has about 650,000 distinct CDR3 sequences; around 13% occur once, and the top ten carry 7.6%. The specimen was PBMCs from blood, collected approximately 15 days before vaccination. The receptors stem from a man between 45 and 60 years old who received an inactivated influenza vaccine.

Many counts were recorded for this clonotype. This chain joins TRBV9 and TRBJ2-2; TRBD2 aligns across 9 bases. The CDR3 covers 14 residues. The germline V gene has CDR1 SGDLS and CDR2 YYNGEE. Unmatched junction bases numbered 0, after V lost 5 bases and J lost 1 base. The CDR3 nucleotides read TGTGCCAGCAGACTAGCGGGGAACACCGGGGAGCTGTTTTTT. Protein sequence: CASRLAGNTGELFF.

This clonotype was picked up many times. The chain is built from TRBV15 and TRBJ2-1, with TRBD2 matching over 16 bases. This CDR3 region has 21 residues. Per germline, CDR1 LNHNV and CDR2 YYDKDF (reference sequence). With V trimmed by 0 bases and J by 0 bases, 8 bases remained unmatched. The CDR3 spells CATSRDQMGLAGGSSYNEQFF. Written as DNA, the CDR3 is TGTGCCACCAGCAGAGATCAAATGGGACTAGCGGGAGGGAGCTCCTACAATGAGCAGTTCTTC. Full variable domain (missing parts from reference TRBV15 and TRBJ2-1): DAMVIQNPRYQVTQFGKPVTLSCSQTLNHNVMYWYQQKSSQAPKLLFHYYDKDFNNEADTPDNFQSRRPNTSFCFLDIRSPGLGDTAMYLCATSRDQMGLAGGSSYNEQFFGPGTRLTVL.

This clonotype was found many times. This may arise from a read error, as a much more abundant clone is one base away. This sequence joins TRBV3-1 and TRBJ2-7, with D unclear. Trimming cost V 0 bases and J 2 bases, with 2 bases left between them. Germline V gives CDR1 LGHDT, CDR2 YNNKEL (reference sequence). The CDR3 runs to 12 residues. This CDR3 reads CASSQDPYEQYF. CDR3 DNA sequence: TGTGCCAGCAGCCAAGATCCCTACGAGCAGTACTTC.

CDR3: CASTRDSNQPQHF. The CDR3 DNA reads TGTGCCAGCACTCGTGATAGCAATCAGCCCCAGCATTTT. This rearrangement joins TRBV2 to TRBJ1-5; D unresolved. The CDR3 extends over 13 amino acids. CDR1 and CDR2 (germline): SNHLY, FYNNEI. V lost 7 bases, J lost 0 bases, and 7 bases lay in between.

V usage is TRBV29-1 and J usage is TRBJ2-1; maybe TRBD2 (5 bases). Trimming took 5 bases from V and 5 from J, leaving 10 bases between them. The CDR3 has 12 residues. The V gene's germline CDR1 is SQVTM and CDR2 ANQGSEA. CDR3 in DNA: TGCAGCGTTTCGGTGAGGGACAATGAGCAGTTCTTC. Translation gives CSVSVRDNEQFF.

This clonotype appeared many times. The chain links TRBV14 to TRBJ1-6; 7 nucleotides agree with TRBD1. V trimming: 5 bases; J trimming: 4 bases; junction bases outside the gene matches: 2. Germline CDR1 is SGHDN and CDR2 is FVKESK. The CDR3 is 14 residues long. CDR3 residues: CASSETGYNSPLHF. CDR3 nucleotides: TGTGCCAGCAGCGAGACAGGGTATAATTCACCCCTCCACTTT.

This clonotype was counted a few times. The CDR3 region is CASSLLSGGVETQYF. In DNA, the CDR3 is TGTGCCAGCAGCTTGTTGTCAGGGGGAGTTGAGACCCAGTACTTC. The J gene is TRBJ2-5, the V gene TRBV5-6; 7 bases fit TRBD1. CDR3 length: 15 residues. CDR1 and CDR2 (germline): SGHDT, YYEEEE. V lost 1 base to trimming and J lost 5 bases; unmatched junction nucleotides: 8.

This clonotype showed up just a few times. The chain employs TRBV28 and TRBJ2-7; D is ambiguous. Germline V CDR1 and CDR2: MDHEN, SYDVKM. V dropped 7 bases and J dropped 5 bases, with 15 bases sitting between them. The CDR3 runs 13 residues. In DNA, the CDR3 is TGTGCCAGCAATCCGCTAAACACTAACGAGCAGTACTTC. Its translation is CASNPLNTNEQYF.

This clonotype was recorded many times. The CDR3 DNA follows: TGTGCCAGCAGTGAAACAGGGCTCCGTTCACCCCTCCACTTT. It codes for CASSETGLRSPLHF. The V gene is TRBV12-3 or TRBV12-4, the J gene TRBJ1-6; possibly TRBD1 for D (6 bases). CDR3 length equals 14 residues. Trimming took 5 bases from V and 9 from J, leaving 14 bases between them.

This chain uses TRBV18 with TRBJ2-7; tentatively, D is TRBD1 (5 bases). Trimming stripped 4 bases from V and 6 bases from J, with 10 bases between. The CDR3 spans 12 residues. Germline CDR1 is KGHSH and CDR2 is LQKENI. The CDR3 coding sequence is TGTGCCAGCTCACGCGACAGCACCGAGCAGTACTTC. Amino acid sequence: CASSRDSTEQYF.

There are many counts of this clonotype. The rearrangement joins TRBV12-3 or TRBV12-4 to TRBJ1-2; possibly TRBD1 for D (5 bases). This CDR3 has 14 amino acids. Trimming pared 3 bases from V and 4 bases from J, leaving 12 bases between. The CDR3 here is CASSLGQGSYGYTF. For the CDR3, the DNA is TGTGCCAGCAGTTTGGGTCAGGGTTCCTATGGCTACACCTTC.

This clonotype appeared many times. The V and J genes are TRBV5-1 and TRBJ2-4; 8 nucleotides align to TRBD1. CDR1 is SGHRS, CDR2 YFSETQ, per germline. V was clipped by 4 bases and J by 0 bases; unmatched bases: 12. This CDR3 has 18 amino acids. Here the CDR3 reads CASSQTGGALLAKNIQYF. The CDR3 DNA reads as TGCGCCAGCAGCCAAACAGGGGGTGCCCTCTTAGCCAAAAACATTCAGTACTTC.

This chain joins TRBV7-3 and TRBJ2-2, with 7 nucleotides matching TRBD1. With V trimmed by 5 bases and J by 5 bases, 8 bases remained unmatched. The CDR3 loop spans 15 amino acids. Germline V gene lookup returns CDR1 SGHTA and CDR2 FQGTGA. CDR3 bases: TGTGCCAGCAGCACACACGGGACAGCAACCGGGGAGCTGTTTTTT. It encodes CASSTHGTATGELFF.

The chain combines TRBV11-1 with TRBJ2-6; 8 bases map to TRBD2. This CDR3 has 18 residues. V gave up 4 bases and J gave up 2 bases; unmatched junction bases: 10. The germline gives CDR1 SGHAT, CDR2 FQDESV (reference sequence). In nucleotides, the CDR3 is TGTGCCAGCAGCTCGATCCGGACTAGCAGCGCTGGGGCCAACGTCCTGACTTTC. Translated: CASSSIRTSSAGANVLTF.

The sample holds a few counts of this clonotype. The V call is TRBV18, the J call TRBJ2-5; 8 nucleotides align to TRBD2. Germline-derived CDR1 and CDR2 are KGHSH and LQKENI. J lost 4 bases, V lost 1 base, and 2 bases had no gene match. This CDR3 has 14 residues. The CDR3 bases are TGTGCCAGCTCACCACAGCGGGAGCGAGAGACCCAGTACTTC. It yields the protein CASSPQRERETQYF.

The chain uses TRBV13 and TRBJ2-3; 8 positions match TRBD2. Germline V CDR1 and CDR2: PRHDT, FYEKMQ (reference sequence). The CDR3 length is 16 residues. With 5 bases clipped from V and 2 bases from J, the junction kept 9 bases outside the gene matches. The CDR3 loop is CASSPRSGIPTDTQYF. The CDR3 DNA reads TGTGCCAGCAGCCCTCGTAGCGGGATACCCACAGATACGCAGTATTTT.

This clonotype was observed a handful of times. The chain employs TRBV4-1 and TRBJ2-3; 12 bases line up with TRBD2. Per germline, CDR1 MGHRA and CDR2 YSYEKL. The length of the CDR3 is 18 residues. J gave up 0 bases and V 1 base, and 5 bases lay outside the gene matches. The CDR3, as DNA: TGCGCCAGCAGCCAAGCAGGACTAGCGGGATTTAGCACAGATACGCAGTATTTT. Its protein is CASSQAGLAGFSTDTQYF.

The rearrangement uses TRBV29-1 and TRBJ2-5; TRBD2 matches at 8 bases. V dropped 4 bases and J dropped 6; count of bases not matched to a gene: 4. The CDR3 consists of 12 residues. The germline CDR1 and CDR2 sequences are SQVTM and ANQGSEA. The CDR3 spells CSVGAGGKTQYF. The CDR3 coding sequence is TGCAGCGTTGGTGCGGGAGGAAAGACCCAGTACTTC.

This chain connects TRBV4-2 to TRBJ1-4; D unclear. CDR3 length: 15 residues. V was trimmed by 0 bases and J by 8 bases, leaving 13 bases between them. Germline CDR1 LGHNA, CDR2 YNFKEQ. The CDR3 region has the DNA TGTGCCAGCAGCCAAGATCTCATGGTGGGGGAAAAACTGTTTTTT. Protein product: CASSQDLMVGEKLFF.

As regards this clonotype: The junction does not match germline at one end; this may be a read error. V and J are TRBV7-9 and TRBJ1-2, with D possibly being TRBD1 (5 bases). This CDR3 has 15 residues. Germline V lookup: CDR1 SEHNR, CDR2 FQNEAQ (reference sequence). The CDR3 nucleotides are TGTGCCAGCAGCCAAACGCTGACAGAAGACCGATTTCCCCTCTTC. This encodes CASSQTLTEDRFPLF.

This clonotype was seen ten or more times. The CDR3 region is CASSLTLVGTDTQYF. The CDR3 DNA reads TGTGCCAGCAGTCTGACACTGGTCGGCACAGATACGCAGTATTTT. The J gene is TRBJ2-3, the V gene TRBV6-1; D uncertain. Looked up from germline, CDR1 is MNHNS and CDR2 is SASEGT. With 5 bases removed from V and 1 base from J, the gap between germline ends came to 13 bases. The CDR3 has 15 residues.

The sample holds a few counts of this clonotype. CDR3 loop: CASSPRIIGDYNEQFF. The CDR3 DNA sequence: TGTGCCAGCAGCCCGAGAATAATAGGGGACTACAATGAGCAGTTCTTC. The chain combines TRBV7-9 with TRBJ2-1; a weak D match, TRBD1 (5 bases). Germline CDR1 reads SEHNR; CDR2 reads FQNEAQ (reference sequence). The CDR3 consists of 16 residues. V was shortened by 5 bases and J by 3 bases, with 17 bases between the two germline ends.

The CDR3 DNA reads as TGCAGTGCTGGGGAGACAGGGGGTGGGTATTCACCCCTCCACTTT. Its translation: CSAGETGGGYSPLHF. V usage is TRBV20-1 and J usage is TRBJ1-6; 9 bases agree with TRBD1. Germline values: CDR1 DFQATT, CDR2 SNEGSKA (reference sequence). The CDR3 totals 15 residues. V shed 5 bases, J shed 8 bases, and the junction held 10 bases outside the gene matches.

This clonotype has more than one count but fewer than ten. The chain couples TRBV7-2 to TRBJ2-2; 7 nucleotides agree with TRBD2. V gave up 7 bases and J gave up 6 bases; unmatched junction bases: 5. This CDR3 region has 13 residues. The V gene's germline CDR1 is SGHTA and CDR2 FQGNSA. CDR3 protein: CASTWGGSGELFF. The CDR3 DNA follows: TGTGCCAGCACCTGGGGGGGGTCCGGGGAGCTGTTTTTT.